This T cell receptor (beta chain) is drawn from a study of identical twins. Overall study findings and caveats: High-abundance cord blood beta clonotypes had fewer insertions; memory repertoires showed none.

The ends were cut back, 4 bases at V and 5 bases at J, with 5 bases in the middle. Germline V gene lookup returns CDR1 SQVTM and CDR2 ANQGSEA. The CDR3 length is 11 residues. TCRdb re-called the 5' RACE reads through MiXCR, storing one row per CDR3 protein. The sample records 650,000 to 800,000 distinct CDR3 sequences, 8.5% to 9.5% being singletons. This clonotype was detected only a few times. Its antigen is currently unknown. This same sample was also part of a study on yellow fever vaccine responses in identical twins.

Sequenced material: PBMCs. J is TRBJ2-2 and V is TRBV29-1; D not certain. The TCR sequence derives from a woman aged 18-29 years in good health. DNA of the CDR3: TGCAGCGTTGGTCTAACCGGGGAGCTGTTTTTT. Encoded protein: CSVGLTGELFF.